The present T cell receptor beta chain was sequenced within a study of early T cells in non-severe SARS-CoV-2 infection. General study findings and limits: Comparison of clonotypes with VDJdb favored anti-spike CD8 responses while missing private and CD4 specificities.

This clonotype was counted many times. Its antigen is still unknown. The CDR3 consists of 13 residues. Germline values: CDR1 DFQATT, CDR2 SNEGSKA (reference sequence). The trim removed 7 bases at V and 2 bases at J, leaving 4 bases unmatched. Attachment of unique molecular identifiers to individual cDNA molecules was performed. TCRdb re-analysed the 5' RACE reads in MiXCR, keeping a single row per CDR3 protein. The sample lists tens of thousands of distinct CDR3 sequences, roughly 10% seen once, with 8.6% in the top ten. Sequencing input: whole blood. V is TRBV20-1 and J is TRBJ2-5; TRBD2 aligns across 10 bases. The TCR comes from an adult who was a healthcare worker with PCR-confirmed SARS-CoV-2 infection or an uninfected control (not recorded which). CDR3 DNA: TGCAGTGTTGGGACTAGCGCGCAAGAGACCCAGTACTTC. Its protein product is CSVGTSAQETQYF.